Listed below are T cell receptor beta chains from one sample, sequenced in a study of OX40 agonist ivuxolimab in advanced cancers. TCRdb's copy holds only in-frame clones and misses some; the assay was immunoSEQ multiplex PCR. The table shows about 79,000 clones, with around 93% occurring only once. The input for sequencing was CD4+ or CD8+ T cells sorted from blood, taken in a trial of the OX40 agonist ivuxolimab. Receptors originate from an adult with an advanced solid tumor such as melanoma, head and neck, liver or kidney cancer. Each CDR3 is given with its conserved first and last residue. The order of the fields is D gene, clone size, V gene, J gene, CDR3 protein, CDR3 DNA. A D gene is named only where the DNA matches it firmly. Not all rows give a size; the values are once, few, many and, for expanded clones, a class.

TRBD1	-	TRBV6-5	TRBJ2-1	CASSYVGTGGSEQFF	TGTGCCAGCAGTTACGTCGGGACAGGGGGCAGTGAGCAGTTCTTC
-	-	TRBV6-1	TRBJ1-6	CASSEKRGGGYNSPLHF	TGTGCCAGCAGTGAAAAGAGAGGGGGTGGGTACAATTCACCCCTCCACTTT
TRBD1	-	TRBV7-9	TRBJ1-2	CATPGQGADYGYTF	TGTGCCACCCCGGGACAGGGGGCGGACTATGGCTACACCTTC
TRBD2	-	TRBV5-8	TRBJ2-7	CASGKRGAWYEQYF	TGTGCCAGCGGCAAGCGGGGGGCTTGGTACGAGCAGTACTTC
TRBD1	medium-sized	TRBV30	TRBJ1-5	CAWSTGQGPQPQHF	TGTGCCTGGAGTACGGGACAGGGACCTCAGCCCCAGCATTTT
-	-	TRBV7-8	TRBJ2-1	CASSTITGGGYNEQFF	TGTGCCAGCAGCACAATAACAGGGGGGGGATACAATGAGCAGTTCTTC
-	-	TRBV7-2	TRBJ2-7	CASSLIGQPFSYEQYF	TGTGCCAGCAGCTTAATCGGGCAGCCATTTTCCTACGAGCAGTACTTC
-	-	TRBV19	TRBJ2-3	CASSRVQRTDTQYF	TGTGCCAGTAGCCGGGTCCAGCGCACAGATACGCAGTATTTT
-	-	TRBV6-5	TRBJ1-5	CASSYWDDGNQPQHF	TGTGCCAGCAGTTACTGGGACGATGGCAATCAGCCCCAGCATTTT
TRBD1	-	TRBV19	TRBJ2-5	CASSIVGQVLETQYF	TGTGCCAGTAGTATAGTAGGACAGGTATTAGAGACCCAGTACTTC
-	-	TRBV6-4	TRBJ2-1	CASSDGTNNEQFF	TGTGCCAGCAGTGACGGGACAAACAATGAGCAGTTCTTC
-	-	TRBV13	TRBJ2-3	CASSSGTYRTDTQYF	TGTGCCAGCAGCTCCGGGACTTATCGCACAGATACGCAGTATTTT
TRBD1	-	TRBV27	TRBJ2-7	CASSLYVGDSSYEQYF	TGTGCCAGCAGTTTATACGTGGGGGACAGTTCCTACGAGCAGTACTTC
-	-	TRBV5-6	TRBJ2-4	CASEEGLGNIQYF	TGTGCCAGCGAAGAGGGGTTAGGAAACATTCAGTACTTC
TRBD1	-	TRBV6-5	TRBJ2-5	CASTTTGGEETQYF	TGTGCCAGTACTACGACAGGGGGCGAGGAGACCCAGTACTTC
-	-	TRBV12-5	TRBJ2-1	CASGLDSVSLISNEQFF	TGTGCTAGTGGTTTGGATTCAGTCTCCTTGATCAGTAATGAGCAGTTCTTC
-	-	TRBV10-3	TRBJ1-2	CAISEPTQLYGYTF	TGTGCCATCAGTGAGCCGACACAACTCTATGGCTACACCTTC
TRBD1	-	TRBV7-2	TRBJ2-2	CAILTGAGELFF	TGTGCCATCCTCACAGGGGCCGGGGAGCTGTTTTTT
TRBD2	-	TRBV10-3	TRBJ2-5	CAISELWSGAHQETQYF	TGTGCCATCAGTGAGTTATGGAGCGGGGCCCATCAAGAGACCCAGTACTTC
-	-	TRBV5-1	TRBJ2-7	CASSTRDTDEQYF	TGCGCCAGCAGCACCCGGGACACCGACGAGCAGTACTTC
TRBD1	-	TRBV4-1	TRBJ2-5	CASSQEGTVETQYF	TGCGCCAGCAGCCAAGAAGGGACAGTAGAGACCCAGTACTTC
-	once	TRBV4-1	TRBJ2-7	CASSQDQRGYEQYF	TGCGCCAGCAGCCAAGATCAAAGGGGATACGAGCAGTACTTC
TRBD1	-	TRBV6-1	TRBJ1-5	CASKAGQGGQPQHF	TGTGCCAGCAAAGCTGGACAGGGCGGTCAGCCCCAGCATTTT
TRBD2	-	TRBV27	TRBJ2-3	CASSFQAGDNPDTQYF	TGTGCCAGCAGTTTCCAAGCGGGGGACAACCCGGATACGCAGTATTTT
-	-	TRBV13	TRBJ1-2	CASSLVSEYYGYTF	TGTGCCAGCAGCTTAGTTTCAGAGTACTATGGCTACACCTTC
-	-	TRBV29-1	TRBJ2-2	CSVVASTGELFF	TGCAGCGTTGTGGCCAGCACCGGGGAGCTGTTTTTT
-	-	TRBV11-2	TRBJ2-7	CASSLEWTLYEQYF	TGTGCCAGCAGCTTAGAATGGACCCTCTACGAGCAGTACTTC
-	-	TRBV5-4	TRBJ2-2	CASSFFSDPKNTGELFF	TGTGCCAGCAGCTTCTTTTCCGACCCAAAGAACACCGGGGAGCTGTTTTTT
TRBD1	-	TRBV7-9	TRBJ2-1	CASSLDIGGPEQFF	TGTGCCAGCAGCTTAGATATAGGGGGCCCTGAGCAGTTCTTC
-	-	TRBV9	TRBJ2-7	CASSVGAPGVYEQYF	TGTGCCAGCAGCGTAGGAGCTCCGGGAGTCTACGAGCAGTACTTC
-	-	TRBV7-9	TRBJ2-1	CASSLGGFNEQFF	TGTGCCAGCAGCTTAGGGGGGTTCAATGAGCAGTTCTTC
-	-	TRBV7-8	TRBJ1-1	CASSLGPYNLEAFF	TGTGCCAGCAGCTTAGGGCCCTACAACCTTGAAGCTTTCTTT
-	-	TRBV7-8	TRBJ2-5	CASRLQVQETQYF	TGTGCCAGCCGACTCCAGGTGCAGGAGACCCAGTACTTC
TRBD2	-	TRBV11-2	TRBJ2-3	CASSLVGGVADTQYF	TGTGCCAGCAGCTTAGTCGGGGGGGTGGCAGATACGCAGTATTTT
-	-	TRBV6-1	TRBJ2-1	CAILPTELMDNEQFF	TGTGCCATTCTCCCGACAGAATTGATGGACAATGAGCAGTTCTTC
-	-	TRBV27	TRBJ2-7	CASSLGQGLSYEQYF	TGTGCCAGCAGTTTAGGGCAGGGTCTATCCTACGAGCAGTACTTC
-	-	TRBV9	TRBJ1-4	CASSVVGGELFF	TGTGCCAGCAGCGTAGTAGGGGGGGAACTGTTTTTT
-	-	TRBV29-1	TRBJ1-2	CSGYVSNYGYTF	TGCAGCGGTTATGTTTCTAACTATGGCTACACCTTC
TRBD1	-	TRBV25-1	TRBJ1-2	CASSAAGGGQGRNGYTF	TGTGCCAGCAGTGCCGCGGGTGGGGGACAGGGTAGAAATGGCTACACCTTC
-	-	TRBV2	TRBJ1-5	CASTDWWDQPQHF	TGTGCCAGCACCGATTGGTGGGACCAGCCCCAGCATTTT
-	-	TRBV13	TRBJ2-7	CASSFYWGSSSYEQYF	TGTGCCAGCAGTTTTTACTGGGGGTCGAGCTCCTACGAGCAGTACTTC
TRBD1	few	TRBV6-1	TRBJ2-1	CARERGQGHEQFF	TGTGCCAGGGAGAGGGGACAGGGCCATGAGCAGTTCTTC
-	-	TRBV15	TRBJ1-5	CATSRAKIWDQPQHF	TGTGCCACCAGCAGAGCCAAGATTTGGGATCAGCCCCAGCATTTT
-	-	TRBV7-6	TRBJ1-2	CASSYGQFYGYTF	TGTGCCAGCAGCTACGGACAGTTCTATGGCTACACCTTC
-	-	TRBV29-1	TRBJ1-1	CSVGHTEAFF	TGCAGCGTTGGCCACACTGAAGCTTTCTTT
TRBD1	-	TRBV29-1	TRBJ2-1	CSVEDQGQGSYNEQFF	TGCAGCGTTGAAGATCAAGGACAGGGATCCTACAATGAGCAGTTCTTC
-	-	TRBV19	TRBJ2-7	CASSTGQSYEQYF	TGTGCCAGTAGTACCGGACAGTCCTACGAGCAGTACTTC
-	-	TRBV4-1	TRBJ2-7	CASSPRDSYEQYF	TGCGCCAGCAGCCCCCGGGACTCCTACGAGCAGTACTTC
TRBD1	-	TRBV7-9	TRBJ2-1	CASSSSQGAGEQFF	TGTGCCAGCAGCTCGTCCCAGGGGGCTGGTGAGCAGTTCTTC
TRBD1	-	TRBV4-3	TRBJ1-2	CASSQDAGGLYGYTF	TGCGCCAGCAGCCAAGATGCAGGGGGTCTTTATGGCTACACCTTC
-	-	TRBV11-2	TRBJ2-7	CASSSYDTSYEQYF	TGTGCCAGCAGTTCTTATGACACATCCTACGAGCAGTACTTC
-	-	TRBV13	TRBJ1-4	CASSLLGFANEKLFF	TGTGCCAGCAGCCTTCTGGGGTTTGCTAATGAAAAACTGTTTTTT
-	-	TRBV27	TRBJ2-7	CASSFGASYEQYF	TGTGCCAGCAGTTTCGGGGCGTCCTACGAGCAGTACTTC
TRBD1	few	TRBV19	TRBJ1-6	CASSISTGGFTAPLHF	TGTGCCAGTAGTATTAGCACAGGGGGCTTTACTGCACCCCTCCACTTT
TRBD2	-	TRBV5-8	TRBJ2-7	CASSVSGGVIWIYEQYF	TGTGCCAGCAGCGTTAGCGGGGGGGTGATTTGGATCTACGAGCAGTACTTC
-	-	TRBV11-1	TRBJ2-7	CASSLDPHEQYF	TGTGCCAGCAGCTTAGATCCCCACGAGCAGTACTTC
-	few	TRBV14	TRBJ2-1	CASSLLGAAYNEQFF	TGTGCCAGCAGCCTCCTGGGAGCGGCCTACAATGAGCAGTTCTTC
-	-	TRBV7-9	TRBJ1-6	CASSQGPSPLHF	TGTGCCAGCAGTCAAGGGCCTTCACCCCTCCACTTT
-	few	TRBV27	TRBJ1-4	CARTARGLGLFF	TGTGCCAGGACCGCCCGAGGGCTGGGACTGTTTTTT
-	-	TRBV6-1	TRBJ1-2	CASSLRGYGYTF	TGTGCCAGCAGTCTCCGGGGCTATGGCTACACCTTC